These 22 T cell receptor beta chains originate from one sample sequenced in a study of blood T cell repertoires in COVID-19. Method: immunoSEQ multiplex PCR; TCRdb's copy keeps in-frame clones and lacks some. The table shows approximately 93,000 clones, with 80% to 90% occurring only once. Source material: peripheral blood. The receptor set was obtained from a man between 50 and 59 years old with COVID-19, enrolled during active disease.

In this sample, this clone turned up a few times. This rearrangement joins TRBV4-1 to TRBJ1-3, with 7 bases fitting TRBD1. Unmatched junction bases numbered 7, after V lost 3 bases and J lost 2 bases. From germline, CDR1 is MGHRA and CDR2 YSYEKL. This CDR3 region has 16 residues. DNA for the CDR3: TGCGCCAGCAGCCAGATGACAGGGTCGGCTGGAAACACCATATATTTT. The encoded protein is CASSQMTGSAGNTIYF.

The rearrangement uses TRBV3-1 (or the pseudogene TRBV3-2) and TRBJ1-3; tentatively, D is TRBD1 (6 bases). Trimming stripped 6 bases from V and 0 bases from J, with 15 bases between. Germline V CDR1 and CDR2: LGHDT, YNNKEL (reference sequence). This CDR3 comprises 16 residues. The CDR3 DNA reads as TGTGCCAGCAGAGAAGCGGGGGGCGGCTCTGGAAACACCATATATTTT. Translation: CASREAGGGSGNTIYF.

The chain recombines TRBV11-2 with TRBJ1-1; a possible D gene is TRBD1 (5 bases). The CDR3 runs 17 residues. The germline gives CDR1 SGHAT, CDR2 FQNNGV. V lost 0 bases and J lost 0, with 14 bases in between. CDR3 amino acids: CASSLDGGRGLNTEAFF. CDR3 nucleotides: TGTGCCAGCAGCTTAGATGGGGGGAGGGGACTGAACACTGAAGCTTTCTTT.

The V and J genes are TRBV9 and TRBJ2-1, with TRBD2 matching over 8 bases. J gave up 8 bases and V 0 bases, and 4 bases lay outside the gene matches. Germline CDR1 reads SGDLS; CDR2 reads YYNGEE. The CDR3 has 14 residues. Here the CDR3 reads CASSVAGTSDEQFF. The DNA for the CDR3 is TGTGCCAGCAGCGTAGCTGGGACTAGTGATGAGCAGTTCTTC.

The chain recombines TRBV6-6 with TRBJ1-5, with 11 bases that match TRBD1. Trimming removed 5 bases from V and 4 bases from J; junction bases left unmatched: 4. The CDR3 is 15 residues long. The V gene's germline CDR1 is MNHNY and CDR2 SVGAGI (reference sequence). CDR3 coding DNA: TGTGCCAGCAGTGGACGGGACAGGGGGAATCAGCCCCAGCATTTT. Amino acid sequence: CASSGRDRGNQPQHF.

J is TRBJ2-2 and V is TRBV6-6, with D possibly matching TRBD1 (5 bases). Germline V gene data show CDR1 as MNHNY and CDR2 as SVGAGI (reference sequence). The CDR3 sequence is 15 residues long. Trimming shortened V by 6 bases and J by 6 bases, and 17 bases separated the two germline ends. CDR3 in amino acids: CASSRPPGMAGELFF. The CDR3 DNA sequence: TGTGCCAGCAGCAGGCCGCCAGGGATGGCCGGGGAGCTGTTTTTT.

This rearrangement joins TRBV19 to TRBJ2-7, with a tentative D call TRBD2 (6 bases). In germline, CDR1 is LNHDA, CDR2 SQIVND (reference sequence). The CDR3 contains 12 residues. The V and J ends lost 6 bases and 3 bases respectively, with 9 bases between them. CDR3 residues: CASSGGGYEQYF. The CDR3 DNA follows: TGTGCCAGTAGCGGGGGTGGCTACGAGCAGTACTTC.

This rearrangement joins TRBV6-1 to TRBJ1-5; D remains unclear. This CDR3 is built from 13 residues. V lost 3 bases to trimming and J lost 1 base, with 4 bases between them. Germline values: CDR1 MNHNS, CDR2 SASEGT. CDR3 amino acids: CASSEGSNQPQHF. The CDR3 coding sequence is TGTGCCAGCAGTGAGGGCAGCAATCAGCCCCAGCATTTT.

The chain employs TRBV18 and TRBJ1-1; no definite D call. V was pared by 6 bases and J by 1 base, with 18 bases between. Per the germline V gene, CDR1 is KGHSH and CDR2 is LQKENI. The CDR3 length is 16 residues. CDR3 coding DNA: TGTGCCAGCTCGTTGACAACCCCCTACGAGAACACTGAAGCTTTCTTT. The encoded protein is CASSLTTPYENTEAFF.

The chain employs TRBV5-4 and TRBJ1-5; TRBD1 agrees at 9 bases. V lost 4 bases and J lost 0; bases outside the gene matches: 2. CDR1 and CDR2 (germline): SGHNT, YYREEE (reference sequence). The CDR3 has 15 residues. The CDR3 loop reads CASSPGQGSNQPQHF. CDR3 sequence (DNA): TGTGCCAGCAGCCCGGGACAGGGTAGCAATCAGCCCCAGCATTTT.

The rearrangement joins TRBV9 to TRBJ2-1, with 12 bases lining up with TRBD2. The V and J ends lost 4 bases and 10 bases, in that order; junction bases with no gene match: 3. The CDR3 totals 13 residues. Germline CDR1 is SGDLS and CDR2 is YYNGEE. The CDR3 sequence: CASSRGTSGEQFF. The CDR3 DNA reads TGTGCCAGCAGCCGCGGGACTAGCGGGGAGCAGTTCTTC.

This clone occurred once. The chain recombines TRBV3-1 (or the pseudogene TRBV3-2) with TRBJ1-4, with D uncertain. The CDR3 is made up of 15 amino acids. Trimming removed 2 bases at V and 8 bases at J, with 15 bases between. Germline lookup yields CDR1 LGHDT and CDR2 YNNKEL (reference sequence). CDR3 protein: CASSQPSVGEEKLFF. The CDR3 coding sequence is TGTGCCAGCAGCCAACCCTCGGTGGGAGAGGAAAAACTGTTTTTT.

The chain is built from TRBV10-3 and TRBJ2-7, with a possible D match to TRBD2 (6 bases). V was trimmed by 4 bases and J by 0 bases, leaving 10 bases between them. CDR1 and CDR2 (germline): ENHRY, SYGVKD. The CDR3 covers 14 residues. CDR3 sequence: CAISGGASSYEQYF. The DNA of the CDR3 is TGTGCCATCAGTGGCGGGGCCAGCTCCTACGAGCAGTACTTC.

This sequence joins TRBV15 and TRBJ1-3, with TRBD1 matching 10 bases. After removal of 6 bases from V and 2 bases from J, the junction contained 7 bases not matched to a gene. The V gene's germline CDR1 is LNHNV and CDR2 YYDKDF (reference sequence). This CDR3 spans 16 amino acids. CDR3 nucleotide sequence: TGTGCCACCAGTAAAGGGACAGGGGTTGCTGGAAACACCATATATTTT. It translates to CATSKGTGVAGNTIYF.

The chain couples TRBV7-8 to TRBJ1-1, with 9 bases identical to TRBD1. The CDR3 totals 16 residues. Per the germline V gene, CDR1 is SGHVS and CDR2 is FQNEAQ. V lost 6 bases and J lost 0; bases outside the gene matches: 8. The CDR3 DNA is TGTGCCAGCAGGACCGGGACAGGGACAATGAACACTGAAGCTTTCTTT. Its protein product is CASRTGTGTMNTEAFF.

This clone was recorded only once. The V call is TRBV11-2, the J call TRBJ2-4, with D perhaps TRBD1 (6 bases). The CDR3 length is 14 residues. V was pared by 3 bases and J by 8 bases, with 14 bases between. Germline V lookup: CDR1 SGHAT, CDR2 FQNNGV. CDR3 region: CASSFGQPWDIQYF. The CDR3 region has the DNA TGTGCCAGCAGCTTCGGACAGCCTTGGGACATTCAGTACTTC.

The gene calls are TRBV7-9 and TRBJ1-1; possible D gene TRBD1, 6 bases. Germline CDR1 is SEHNR and CDR2 is FQNEAQ (reference sequence). V gave up 4 bases and J gave up 6 bases, with 12 bases separating them. This CDR3 is 13 amino acids long. CDR3 sequence (DNA): TGTGCCAGCAGCTCCTACAGGGCGGCTGAAGCTTTCTTT. Its translation is CASSSYRAAEAFF.

This sequence joins TRBV10-3 and TRBJ2-6; D is possibly TRBD1 (6 bases). The germline V gene encodes CDR1 ENHRY and CDR2 SYGVKD. Trimming stripped 6 bases from V and 4 bases from J, with 16 bases between. The CDR3 contains 16 residues. The CDR3 DNA reads as TGTGCCATCAGCACAAATCCAGGGGCCGGGGCCAACGTCCTGACTTTC. It is translated as CAISTNPGAGANVLTF.

The gene calls are TRBV5-1 and TRBJ1-3; D perhaps matches TRBD1 (5 bases). V was shortened by 0 bases and J by 2 bases, with 12 bases between the two germline ends. This CDR3 contains 16 residues. Looked up from germline, CDR1 is SGHRS and CDR2 is YFSETQ. CDR3 amino acids: CASSLDPGLTGNTIYF. The CDR3 region has the DNA TGCGCCAGCAGCTTGGATCCAGGGTTAACTGGAAACACCATATATTTT.

CDR3 amino acids: CASSTQGADGGEQFF. CDR3 sequence (DNA): TGTGCCAGCTCAACGCAGGGGGCTGACGGGGGTGAGCAGTTCTTC. This chain joins TRBV18 and TRBJ2-1, with 8 bases lining up with TRBD1. The CDR3 spans 15 residues. The germline gives CDR1 KGHSH, CDR2 LQKENI. With V trimmed by 5 bases and J by 9 bases, 12 bases remained unmatched. The entire variable domain, with the rest obtained from reference TRBV18 and TRBJ2-1, is as follows: NAGVMQNPRHLVRRRGQEARLRCSPMKGHSHVYWYRQLPEEGLKFMVYLQKENIIDESGMPKERFSAEFPKEGPSILRIQQVVRGDSAAYFCASSTQGADGGEQFFGPGTRLTVL.

This clone was found once. V usage is TRBV4-1 and J usage is TRBJ2-2; no clear D gene. The CDR3 contains 12 residues. Per the germline V gene, CDR1 is MGHRA and CDR2 is YSYEKL. The ends were cut back, 5 bases at V and 5 bases at J, with 6 bases in the middle. CDR3 region: CASSTSTGELFF. The DNA for the CDR3 is TGCGCCAGCAGCACAAGTACCGGGGAGCTGTTTTTT.

The V call is TRBV25-1, the J call TRBJ1-3, with D maybe TRBD1 (6 bases). Germline-derived CDR1 and CDR2 are MGHDK and SYGVNS. Deletions cut 4 bases from V and 9 bases from J, with 22 bases between. The CDR3 loop spans 16 amino acids. The CDR3 DNA follows: TGTGCCAGCAGTGGAGACAGGTCCCTCGGGGTCCGCACCATATATTTT. Protein product: CASSGDRSLGVRTIYF. The full variable domain, completed using reference TRBV25-1 and TRBJ1-3, is EADIYQTPRYLVIGTGKKITLECSQTMGHDKMYWYQQDPGMELHLIHYSYGVNSTEKGDLSSESTVSRIRTEHFPLTLESARPSHTSQYLCASSGDRSLGVRTIYFGEGSWLTVV.